These T cell receptor beta chains were read from a single sample in a study of CD8+ T cells in alopecia areata. Here immunoSEQ multiplex PCR was the method, and the copy in TCRdb shows in-frame clones only, minus some. The data show about 140,000 clones, with 86% seen just once and about 13% held by the top ten. Sequencing was performed on CD8+ T cells sorted from blood, taken at week 4, from a patient treated with tofacitinib. These receptors were taken from a human donor with alopecia areata. CDR3s include the opening cysteine and the closing phenylalanine or tryptophan. A D gene is named only where the DNA matches it firmly. Not every row has a clone size; where given, it reads once, few, many or a size class.

>TRBV29-1|NA|TRBJ2-2|NA
CSVARGNTGELFF
TGCAGCGTTGCCAGGGGCAACACCGGGGAGCTGTTTTTT
>TRBV5-1|TRBD1|TRBJ2-3|NA
CASSWGQRTSTDTQYF
TGCGCCAGCAGCTGGGGACAGAGAACTAGCACAGATACGCAGTATTTT
>TRBV19|NA|TRBJ1-5|NA
CASSITAYSNQPQHF
TGTGCCAGTAGTATAACGGCCTATAGCAATCAGCCCCAGCATTTT
>TRBV4-1|TRBD2|TRBJ2-7|NA
CASSQDTGLAGGFTYEQYF
TGCGCCAGCAGCCAAGACACGGGACTAGCGGGGGGCTTCACCTACGAGCAGTACTTC
>TRBV7-2|NA|TRBJ2-3|NA
CASSLEVGDLPPDTQYF
TGTGCCAGCAGCTTGGAGGTGGGAGACCTCCCCCCAGATACGCAGTATTTT
>TRBV2|TRBD2|TRBJ2-5|NA
CASDRTSVYRAETQYF
TGTGCCAGCGATCGGACTAGCGTCTATCGAGCAGAGACCCAGTACTTC
>TRBV28|NA|TRBJ2-1|few
CASSPLTEQFF
TGTGCCAGCAGTCCACTGACGGAGCAGTTCTTC
>TRBV7-9|NA|TRBJ1-2|NA
CASGQGSNYGYTF
TGTGCCAGCGGGCAAGGGTCTAACTATGGCTACACCTTC
>TRBV10-2|NA|TRBJ2-7|NA
CASSDLSSYEQYF
TGCGCCAGCTCCGATCTAAGCTCCTACGAGCAGTACTTC
>TRBV27|NA|TRBJ1-5|NA
CASSLVKHSNQPQHF
TGTGCCAGCAGTTTAGTCAAGCATAGCAATCAGCCCCAGCATTTT
>TRBV29-1|NA|TRBJ1-1|NA
CSVAAAAEAFF
TGCAGCGTTGCGGCGGCAGCTGAAGCTTTCTTT
>TRBV19|NA|TRBJ1-5|NA
CASSTGEGPQHF
TGTGCCAGTAGTACAGGGGAAGGGCCCCAGCATTTT
>TRBV25-1|NA|TRBJ2-7|NA
CATLGSKSSYEQYF
TGTGCCACTTTAGGATCCAAGAGCTCCTACGAGCAGTACTTC
>TRBV7-9|NA|TRBJ2-1|NA
CASSLAGMGGNEQFF
TGTGCCAGCAGCTTAGCCGGGATGGGGGGCAATGAGCAGTTCTTC
>TRBV27|TRBD1|TRBJ2-7|NA
CASSFTGQGAYEQYF
TGTGCCAGCAGTTTTACGGGACAGGGGGCTTACGAGCAGTACTTC
>TRBV29-1|NA|TRBJ1-1|once
CSVGGGTEAFF
TGCAGCGTTGGTGGGGGCACTGAAGCTTTCTTT
>TRBV27|TRBD1|TRBJ2-7|NA
CASSRQGPSYEQYF
TGTGCCAGCAGTCGACAGGGCCCCTCCTACGAGCAGTACTTC
>TRBV14|TRBD1|TRBJ1-2|NA
CASSQVGTGYGYTF
TGTGCCAGCAGCCAAGTTGGGACAGGCTATGGCTACACCTTC
>TRBV29-1|NA|TRBJ2-7|NA
CSVEVGAGRDEQYF
TGCAGCGTTGAAGTGGGGGCAGGGAGGGACGAGCAGTACTTC
>TRBV14|TRBD1|TRBJ2-2|NA
CASSTGQGGTGELFF
TGTGCCAGCAGCACCGGACAGGGGGGCACCGGGGAGCTGTTTTTT
>TRBV29-1|NA|TRBJ2-7|NA
CSVEFGADYEQYF
TGCAGCGTTGAATTTGGGGCAGACTACGAGCAGTACTTC
>TRBV2|TRBD1|TRBJ2-1|NA
CASLRQGSSYNEQFF
TGTGCCAGCCTCAGACAGGGAAGCTCCTACAATGAGCAGTTCTTC
>TRBV19|NA|TRBJ1-3|NA
CASSRPGRRDTIYF
TGTGCCAGTAGCCGTCCGGGACGAAGGGACACCATATATTTT
>TRBV6-1|NA|TRBJ2-1|NA
CASAEQFF
TGTGCCAGCGCTGAGCAGTTCTTC
>TRBV27|TRBD2|TRBJ2-1|few
CASRRAGTYNEQFF
TGTGCCAGCAGGCGAGCGGGAACCTACAATGAGCAGTTCTTC
>TRBV2|TRBD2|TRBJ2-1|NA
CASQAGGEQFF
TGTGCCAGCCAAGCGGGGGGCGAGCAGTTCTTC
>TRBV7-9|NA|TRBJ1-5|NA
CASSLAPDQPQHF
TGTGCCAGCAGCTTAGCCCCCGATCAGCCCCAGCATTTT
>TRBV10-3|NA|TRBJ2-1|once
CAISDPLAPNEQFF
TGTGCCATCAGTGACCCCCTAGCGCCCAATGAGCAGTTCTTC
>TRBV27|NA|TRBJ2-7|once
CASSLHSSYEQYF
TGTGCCAGCAGTTTGCACAGCTCCTACGAGCAGTACTTC
>TRBV10-2|TRBD2|TRBJ2-7|NA
CASSQAGSEQYF
TGCGCCAGCAGTCAAGCGGGAAGCGAGCAGTACTTC
>TRBV7-6|TRBD1|TRBJ2-7|NA
CASSLTGDPSYEQYF
TGTGCCAGCAGCCTTACAGGGGACCCCTCCTACGAGCAGTACTTC
>TRBV29-1|NA|TRBJ2-6|few
CSVRARREPSLELSGANVLTF
TGCAGCGTTAGGGCCAGGAGGGAACCTAGCCTGGAACTCTCTGGGGCCAACGTCCTGACTTTC
>TRBV29-1|TRBD1|TRBJ1-2|NA
CSVQSPGQGKWGYGYTF
TGCAGCGTCCAATCCCCGGGACAGGGGAAATGGGGCTATGGCTACACCTTC
>TRBV4-1|TRBD2|TRBJ2-1|NA
CASSQGLAGVGNEQFF
TGCGCCAGCAGCCAGGGGCTAGCGGGAGTTGGCAATGAGCAGTTCTTC
>TRBV23-1|TRBD1|TRBJ2-4|NA
CASSEETGPEDKGDIQYF
TGCGCCAGCAGTGAGGAGACAGGGCCTGAGGATAAGGGAGACATTCAGTACTTC
>TRBV7-4|TRBD2|TRBJ2-1|few
CASSLAGTSGSSNEQFF
TGTGCCAGCAGCTTAGCCGGGACTAGCGGGAGTAGTAATGAGCAGTTCTTC
>TRBV6-5|NA|TRBJ2-3|NA
CASSILIAGDTQYF
TGTGCCAGCAGTATCCTCATAGCCGGAGATACGCAGTATTTT